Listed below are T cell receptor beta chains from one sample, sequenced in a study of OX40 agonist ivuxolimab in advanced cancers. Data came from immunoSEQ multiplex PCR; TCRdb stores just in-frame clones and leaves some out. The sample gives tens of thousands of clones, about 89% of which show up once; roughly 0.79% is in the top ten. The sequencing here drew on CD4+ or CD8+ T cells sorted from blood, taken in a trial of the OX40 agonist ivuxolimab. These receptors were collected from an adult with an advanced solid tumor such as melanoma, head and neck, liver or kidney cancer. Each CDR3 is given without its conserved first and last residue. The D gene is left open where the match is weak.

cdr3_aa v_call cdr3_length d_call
ASSPDRDGGYT TRBV7-3 11 TRBD1
ASSFNRAPGNEQF TRBV6-6 13 -
ASSLGDSTFYEQY TRBV5-1 13 TRBD1
ASSWGQGSYEQY TRBV19 12 TRBD1
ASSPTSGRQETQY TRBV4-1 13 TRBD2
ASRSNRGSDTQY TRBV7-6 12 TRBD1
ASSPWGQGNTDTQY TRBV14 14 TRBD1
ASRLWGNNEQF TRBV5-4 11 -
ASSARLAGNTQY TRBV9 12 TRBD2
ASSSGGVAYEQY TRBV7-2 12 TRBD2
ASSLSSGHGTDEQY TRBV7-2 14 -
ASRETGFYEQY TRBV6-1 11 TRBD1
ASRGLGWATDTQY TRBV5-1 13 -
ASSWGLAGGSSYNEQF TRBV5-1 16 TRBD2
ASSRPRVPYEQY TRBV28 12 -
AWSPDTGELF TRBV30 10 -
ASSLARGPSHTQY TRBV27 13 -
ASGALAHGETQY TRBV7-8 12 -
ASSQSAGIGYGYT TRBV19 13 -
ASTPHPVYGYT TRBV6-5 11 -
ASSLELAGYNEQF TRBV5-1 13 TRBD2
ASSLGAGNLNEQF TRBV7-3 13 -
AIAGTRNEKLF TRBV10-3 11 -
ASSLVRGYNEQF TRBV11-2 12 -
AISDAGGDQETQY TRBV10-3 13 -
ASSRTSPGVDTQY TRBV6-1 13 TRBD2
ASRRGSYEQY TRBV6-5 10 -
ASSATPGGSGNTIY TRBV9 14 TRBD1
AIQTGANEQY TRBV28 10 -
ASSLRTGGSPLH TRBV7-8 12 TRBD1
ASSLGTGQEETQY TRBV5-1 13 TRBD1
ASSFSGTANQPQH TRBV5-5 13 TRBD1
AWRPGDTQY TRBV30 9 -
ASRRQGGTYEQY TRBV19 12 TRBD1
ASSPPGDLRHEQY TRBV5-4 13 -
ASSSTGTGIQETQY TRBV5-1 14 TRBD1
ASSEVYTDTQY TRBV6-1 11 -
ASSINRGSGYT TRBV19 11 TRBD1
AWSVGQYGYT TRBV30 10 -
ASQNTGELF TRBV2 9 -
ASSRPRSGSYEQY TRBV5-6 13 -
ASSRGQAGGELF TRBV6-5 12 TRBD1
ASRGTASYEQY TRBV6-9 11 -
ASSLNRGTEAF TRBV27 11 TRBD1
ASSLGDNSYEQY TRBV5-6 12 -
ASSANRGGEQY TRBV19 11 TRBD2
AISQGGTEAF TRBV10-3 10 -
AWSGGTFGGWGYGYT TRBV30 15 -
ASSEAFRGETQY TRBV6-1 12 -
ASSLNTGTDSNQPQH TRBV5-8 15 -
ATSSSPQNYNEQF TRBV15 13 -
ASSLTSGSGELF TRBV5-6 12 TRBD2
AWTGTSNSPLH TRBV30 11 -
ASSARDSLGYT TRBV19 11 TRBD1
ASSPGTLTYEQY TRBV27 12 -
ASSLERTGGETQY TRBV5-4 13 TRBD1
AWTTGRGFSYEQY TRBV30 13 -
ASSLASDYGYT TRBV5-5 11 -
VCRGSHEQY TRBV28 9 -
ASSLEVGYEQY TRBV7-9 11 -